Sequencing of this T cell receptor (beta chain) was carried out in a study of blood T cell repertoires in COVID-19. This CDR3 spans 20 amino acids. Germline lookup yields CDR1 LNHNV and CDR2 YYDKDF (reference sequence). Germline trimming cut 3 bases from V and 4 bases from J; bases unmatched to any gene: 18. Measured with immunoSEQ multiplex PCR; TCRdb has only the in-frame clones, and not every one. The sample shows some 59,000 clones, about three quarters of them seen only once. The sequence derives from a man aged 25-40 years with COVID-19, enrolled during active disease. The rearrangement uses TRBV15 and TRBJ2-2, with TRBD1 matching 9 bases. Sequenced input: peripheral blood. CDR3 in amino acids: CATSSFAADTGGAGTGELFF. CDR3 nucleotides: TGTGCCACCAGCAGTTTTGCCGCTGACACAGGGGGCGCGGGCACCGGGGAGCTGTTTTTT.